The clone carrying this TCR beta chain was found a few times. What it binds is not known. The data were taken from a study of T-cell reconstitution after alpha-beta-depleted transplantation in children. Whole-study findings and limits: Surviving recipient T cells and intrathymic progenitors accounted for some patients' high TCRbeta diversity at day 60. After transplant, at about two months, alpha-beta T cells were reportedly derived from several hundred expanded graft clones. Hyperexpanded clones declined; after one year, newly produced T cells mostly supplied diversity.

The V and J ends lost 0 bases and 8 bases respectively, with 11 bases between them. Germline-derived CDR1 and CDR2 are SGHKS and YYEKEE (reference sequence). CDR3 length: 14 residues. Researchers prepared the TCRbeta library using unique molecular identifiers, the study reports. TCRdb reprocessed the PCR reads via MiXCR and lists one record per CDR3 protein. Of 450,000 to 700,000 distinct CDR3 sequences listed, over 20% are singletons. The V gene is TRBV5-5, the J gene TRBJ1-4; D ambiguous. Specimen: PBMCs, collected before TCRalphabeta/CD19-depleted stem cell transplant. The TCR comes from a boy younger than two with Wiskott-Aldrich syndrome, due to receive a stem cell transplant. The CDR3 nucleotides are TGTGCCAGCAGCTTGGCCGGGGTAGAGGAAAAACTGTTTTTT. It encodes CASSLAGVEEKLFF.